This TCR beta chain was recorded in a study of T-cell memory formation after mild COVID-19 (dated by TCRdb to about 2021). Study-wide context: TCR sequence clusters from the two donors were largely donor specific. Longitudinal TCRalpha and TCRbeta repertoire sequencing tracked T-cell clones expanding and contracting after mild COVID-19 in a couple of donors. The cohort was made up of two young adult volunteers, one female and one male, who were previously healthy.

Summary of the overall study and its limitations: The second-wave clones that peaked on day 37 were not confirmed to be SARS-CoV-2 specific. Contracting CD4+ clones appeared mostly in the CM and EM memory subsets, whereas CD8+ clones were enriched in EMRA. Only a couple of mild cases were covered by the study, and larger cohorts that include severe cases with pre-infection samples were considered necessary. The detection of some responding clones in pre-infection memory suggests that pre-existing cross-reactive memory T cells joined the SARS-CoV-2 response. Clones contracting from day 15 to 85 had balanced CD4/CD8 phenotypes, while a second wave expanding from day 15 to 37 was biased towards CD4+.

This clonotype was seen repeatedly, ten times or more. No antigen is known for it. No qualities accompany the bases; no much larger clone lies one base away. V is cut by 1 base and J by 5 bases, and the space between the germline ends is 14 bases. Measured from the cysteine to the phenylalanine, the CDR3 is 15 residues long. The kept DNA is CDR3 alone, 45 bases in frame from the first base. According to the germline V gene (reference sequence), CDR1 reads LGHDT and CDR2 reads YNNKEL. TCRdb records Illumina NovaSeq 6000 as the sequencer. Using 5'RACE with constant-segment primers, TCRalpha and TCRbeta cDNA libraries were constructed, with sample barcodes and unique molecular identifiers added in the process. RNA was extracted from every sample with Trizol reagent. Library amplification was performed in two PCR steps, and a second sample barcode and Illumina TruSeq adapters were introduced in the second step. The libraries were sequenced on an Illumina NovaSeq using 2 x 150 bp paired-end reads. Under the source paper's analysis protocol: The reads were demultiplexed and collapsed into UMI-guided consensus sequences using migec v1.2.7. Using mixcr v2.1.11, UMI consensuses were aligned to TRA and TRB V and J templates and then assembled into clonotypes. Clonotypes were classified as expanded or contracted when called significant by both edgeR and NoisET, with noise models trained on biological replicates. For edgeR calls, the cutoffs were a false discovery rate-adjusted p below 0.01 and a log2 fold-change threshold of 1. PCA with hierarchical clustering of max-normalized trajectories of the 1000 most abundant clonotypes was used as exploratory dynamics analysis. Each responding clone was given a CD4 or CD8 phenotype based on the CD4+ and CD8+ repertoires, which had been sequenced separately. TCRdb itself trimmed the public reads at Q25 with fastp, ran MiXCR and retained productive beta chains. Rows are unified per CDR3 protein, each entry keeping the most common DNA and genes. None of the V and J calls come from the authors' own analysis; TCRdb made them. The sample yields fewer than 350,000 distinct CDR3 sequences; about 16% were counted once. The top ten clonotypes cover 20% to 25% of the sample.

Ficoll-Paque density gradient centrifugation was used to isolate PBMCs. This clonotype originated in a man between 18 and 35 years old who had mild COVID-19 (a few samples of this study predate the infection). The sample titles of this study are shuffled in the database, so cell type and time point are left out; the donor was told from shared clones. The sequence joins TRBV3-1 to TRBJ1-2, with TRBD1 tentatively as D gene (5 bases match). Source material: PBMCs or a T cell subset sorted from them (not recorded which). The CDR3 reads as follows: CASSQGRGVEYGYTF. The DNA is as follows: TGTGCCAGCAGCCAAGGCCGGGGGGTGGAGTATGGCTACACCTTC.